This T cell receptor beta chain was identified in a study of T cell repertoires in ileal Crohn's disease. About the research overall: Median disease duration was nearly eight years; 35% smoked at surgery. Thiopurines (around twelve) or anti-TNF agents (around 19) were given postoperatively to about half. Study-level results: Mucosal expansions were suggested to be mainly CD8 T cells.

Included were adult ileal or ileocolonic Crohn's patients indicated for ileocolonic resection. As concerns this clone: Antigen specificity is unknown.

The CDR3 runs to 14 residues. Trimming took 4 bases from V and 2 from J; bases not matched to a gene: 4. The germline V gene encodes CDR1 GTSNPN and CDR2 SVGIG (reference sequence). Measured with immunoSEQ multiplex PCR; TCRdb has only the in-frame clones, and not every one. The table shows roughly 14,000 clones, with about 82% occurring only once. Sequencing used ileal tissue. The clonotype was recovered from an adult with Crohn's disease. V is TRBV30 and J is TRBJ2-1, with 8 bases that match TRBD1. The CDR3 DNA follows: TGTGCCTGGAACCGGGACAGGCCCTACAATGAGCAGTTCTTC. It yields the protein CAWNRDRPYNEQFF.